The 30 T cell receptor beta chains reported below all come from one sample, sequenced in a study of human T cells and chemical hapten exposure. Noted time point: patch test 1, 2 weeks after DPC sensitization. As to treatment: therapeutic diphenylcyclopropenone sensitization with weekly scalp DPC. From the RACE reads, TCRdb called clonotypes with MiXCR, one entry per CDR3 protein. The table lists around 50,000 distinct CDR3 sequences, about 10% of them singletons. The sequencing used whole blood, collected in connection with sensitization to the hapten diphenylcyclopropenone (DPC). These receptor sequences come from a woman between 45 and 60 years old with alopecia areata. Some clones in this sample may be carry-over from other donors' samples.

This clonotype has a count of ten or more. The chain carries TRBV18 and TRBJ2-5, with 10 positions matching TRBD1. The J segment lost 3 bases and the V segment lost 2 bases, leaving 0 bases of the junction unmatched. Germline CDR1 reads KGHSH; CDR2 reads LQKENI. This CDR3 is built from 14 residues. The CDR3 DNA sequence: TGTGCCAGCTCACCAGGACAGGGGGAAGAGACCCAGTACTTC. This translates into CASSPGQGEETQYF. The variable domain in full, with the rest retrieved from reference TRBV18 and TRBJ2-5, is NAGVMQNPRHLVRRRGQEARLRCSPMKGHSHVYWYRQLPEEGLKFMVYLQKENIIDESGMPKERFSAEFPKEGPSILRIQQVVRGDSAAYFCASSPGQGEETQYFGPGTRLLVL.

Only a few counts were recorded for this clonotype. The chain has TRBV21-1 and TRBJ1-1. TRBV21-1 is classified as a pseudogene. The CDR3 is made up of 13 amino acids. The CDR3 protein is CASSRKGGPEAFF. The DNA for the CDR3 is TGTGCCAGCAGCAGAAAGGGAGGCCCTGAAGCTTTCTTT.

The sample holds many counts of this clonotype. This chain joins TRBV18 and TRBJ2-2; D not resolved. This CDR3 is 13 amino acids long. CDR1 and CDR2 (germline): KGHSH, LQKENI. Trimming removed 6 bases at V and 8 bases at J, with 13 bases between. Here the CDR3 DNA reads TGTGCCAGCTCGGCAGCTACAAAGGGGGAGCTGTTTTTT. Its translation is CASSAATKGELFF.

The table lists this clonotype with many counts. V and J are TRBV15 and TRBJ2-3; TRBD2 matches 15 bases. The CDR3 loop spans 23 amino acids. CDR1 and CDR2 from the germline V gene are LNHNV and YYDKDF (reference sequence). V shed 5 bases, J shed 0 bases, and the junction held 21 bases outside the gene matches. The CDR3 protein is CATSGTSGLAGGPFRPSTDTQYF. CDR3 nucleotides: TGTGCCACCAGCGGGACGTCAGGACTAGCGGGAGGGCCATTTAGGCCTAGCACAGATACGCAGTATTTT. Combining the CDR3 with reference TRBV15 and TRBJ2-3 gives the whole variable domain DAMVIQNPRYQVTQFGKPVTLSCSQTLNHNVMYWYQQKSSQAPKLLFHYYDKDFNNEADTPDNFQSRRPNTSFCFLDIRSPGLGDTAMYLCATSGTSGLAGGPFRPSTDTQYFGPGTRLTVL.

This clonotype was seen many times. The chain joins TRBV5-6 to TRBJ1-1, with 10 bases fitting TRBD1. Trimming removed 5 bases from V and 1 base from J; junction bases left unmatched: 11. This CDR3 region has 17 residues. The germline gives CDR1 SGHDT, CDR2 YYEEEE. The CDR3 here is CASSPKGQGVGNTEAFF. DNA of the CDR3: TGTGCCAGCAGTCCGAAAGGACAGGGGGTGGGGAACACTGAAGCTTTCTTT.

This clonotype was observed many times. V and J are TRBV30 and TRBJ1-1; the match to TRBD1 covers 8 bases. There are 18 residues in the CDR3. From germline, CDR1 is GTSNPN and CDR2 SVGIG (reference sequence). After removal of 1 base from V and 0 bases from J, the junction contained 13 bases not matched to a gene. The CDR3 sequence is CAWSARGTGAGMNTEAFF. The CDR3 coding sequence is TGTGCCTGGAGTGCGCGAGGGACAGGCGCGGGGATGAACACTGAAGCTTTCTTT.

By share of the sample, this clonotype is medium-sized. The J gene is TRBJ1-1, the V gene TRBV5-1, with D possibly matching TRBD1 (5 bases). Trimming pared 6 bases from V and 3 bases from J, leaving 18 bases between. Germline CDR1 and CDR2: SGHRS and YFSETQ. This CDR3 is 15 amino acids long. In DNA, the CDR3 is TGCGCCAGCAATAACCCAGGGTTAAGGGACACTGAAGCTTTCTTT. It is translated as CASNNPGLRDTEAFF.

This clonotype was observed at least ten times. This chain uses TRBV4-2 with TRBJ2-7; 9 bases match TRBD1. The CDR3 runs 19 residues. The V and J ends lost 0 bases and 4 bases, in that order; junction bases with no gene match: 16. Germline-derived CDR1 and CDR2 are LGHNA and YNFKEQ. The CDR3 protein is CASSQDHLYGTGGSYEQYF. CDR3 nucleotides: TGTGCCAGCAGCCAAGATCACCTTTACGGAACAGGGGGCAGTTACGAGCAGTACTTC.

This clonotype was observed a few times. The rearrangement joins TRBV4-1 to TRBJ2-7, with no clear D. Per germline, CDR1 MGHRA and CDR2 YSYEKL. V was clipped by 0 bases and J by 0 bases, with 12 bases between them. The CDR3 consists of 16 residues. The CDR3 protein is CASSQETAHISYEQYF. The DNA for the CDR3 is TGCGCCAGCAGCCAAGAGACGGCACATATCTCCTACGAGCAGTACTTC.

The gene calls are TRBV18 and TRBJ2-2; D unresolved. Trimming left V 1 base short and J 6 bases short, with 15 bases between. The length of the CDR3 is 16 residues. Per the germline V gene, CDR1 is KGHSH and CDR2 is LQKENI. CDR3 sequence (DNA): TGTGCCAGCTCACCACTGTTCCCAGGCTCGGCCGGGGAGCTGTTTTTT. Its protein product is CASSPLFPGSAGELFF.

This clonotype was observed at least ten times. The chain is built from TRBV5-1 and TRBJ2-7; tentative D call: TRBD2 (6 bases). Trimming took off 4 bases at V and 5 bases at J, with 10 bases between the two ends. The CDR3 is 12 amino acids. Germline V gives CDR1 SGHRS, CDR2 YFSETQ. The CDR3 loop is CASSGEVHEQYF. The CDR3, as DNA: TGCGCCAGCAGCGGGGAGGTCCACGAGCAGTACTTC.

The chain carries TRBV29-1 and TRBJ2-5; unclear D gene. The V end was cut by 8 bases, the J end by 1 base, with 14 bases between. The CDR3 has 13 amino acids. Germline lookup yields CDR1 SQVTM and CDR2 ANQGSEA. In DNA, the CDR3 is TGCAGCTCATTAGTACTCGCCCAAGAGACCCAGTACTTC. Its translation is CSSLVLAQETQYF. Full variable domain (outside the CDR3, taken from reference TRBV29-1 and TRBJ2-5): SAVISQKPSRDICQRGTSLTIQCQVDSQVTMMFWYRQQPGQSLTLIATANQGSEATYESGFVIDKFPISRPNLTFSTLTVSNMSPEDSSIYLCSSLVLAQETQYFGPGTRLLVL.

This clonotype was counted at least ten times. CDR3 DNA sequence: TGTGCCAGCAGTTTTGGGCAGGGGTCACCCCTCCACTTT. It encodes CASSFGQGSPLHF. V gene TRBV27 combines with J gene TRBJ1-6, with D tentatively TRBD1 (6 bases). Germline values: CDR1 MNHEY, CDR2 SMNVEV (reference sequence). The V and J ends lost 3 bases and 10 bases respectively, with 10 bases between them. The CDR3 is made up of 13 amino acids.

This clonotype was counted many times. V gene TRBV7-7 combines with J gene TRBJ2-5; possibly TRBD2 for D (5 bases). The CDR3 sequence is 13 residues long. The V and J ends lost 11 bases and 7 bases respectively, with 20 bases between them. Looked up from germline, CDR1 is SSHAT and CDR2 is FNYEAQ (reference sequence). CDR3 nucleotide sequence: TGTGCCTCGGGCATTGGGTCCGAGGGGACCCAGTACTTC. It yields the protein CASGIGSEGTQYF.

This clonotype has a count of ten or more. The V call is TRBV11-2, the J call TRBJ2-3; maybe TRBD2 (5 bases). CDR3 length: 15 amino acids. CDR1 is SGHAT and CDR2 is FQNNGV in the germline V gene. V lost 5 bases and J 0 bases, leaving 12 bases between the germline ends. This CDR3 reads CASSPRRTSTDTQYF. For the CDR3, the DNA is TGTGCCAGCAGCCCACGTCGGACTAGCACAGATACGCAGTATTTT.

This clonotype was seen repeatedly, ten times or more. The gene calls are TRBV7-2 and TRBJ1-1, with D possibly TRBD1 on 6 matching bases. CDR3 length: 14 amino acids. In germline, CDR1 is SGHTA, CDR2 FQGNSA. The germline V and J ends were trimmed by 1 base and 2 bases, with 8 bases remaining between them. The CDR3 loop reads CASSLVQGNTEAFF. The CDR3, as DNA: TGTGCCAGCAGCTTAGTACAGGGAAACACTGAAGCTTTCTTT. Drawing the rest from reference TRBV7-2 and TRBJ1-1, the complete variable domain is GAGVSQSPSNKVTEKGKDVELRCDPISGHTALYWYRQSLGQGLEFLIYFQGNSAPDKSGLPSDRFSAERTGGSVSTLTIQRTQQEDSAVYLCASSLVQGNTEAFFGQGTRLTVV.

This clonotype was seen repeatedly, ten times or more. The CDR3 sequence: CASGLVLTSTNEKLFF. The CDR3 DNA is TGTGCTAGTGGTTTGGTACTCACCTCAACTAATGAAAAACTGTTTTTT. The chain uses TRBV12-5 and TRBJ1-4, with D unclear. Germline CDR1 reads LGHNT; CDR2 reads FRNRAP. Trimming pared 0 bases from V and 0 bases from J, leaving 8 bases between. The CDR3 runs to 16 residues.

This clonotype has at least ten counts. CDR3: CASSKGGDRAGTSPLCGQFF. The CDR3 DNA reads as TGTGCCAGCAGCAAAGGGGGCGACAGGGCCGGGACTAGCCCATTGTGTGGGCAGTTCTTC. The chain has TRBV21-1 and TRBJ2-1; the table's D call of TRBD2 was not tested on the DNA. TRBV21-1 is a known pseudogene. This CDR3 contains 20 residues.

This clonotype has ten or more counts. The chain couples TRBV2 to TRBJ1-5; D gene ambiguous. This CDR3 has 14 residues. Deletions cut 7 bases from V and 5 bases from J, with 15 bases between. CDR1 is SNHLY, CDR2 FYNNEI, per germline. CDR3 sequence (DNA): TGTGCCAGCAACAAATACGCCCAGGATCAGCCCCAGCATTTT. As protein: CASNKYAQDQPQHF.

V gene TRBV2 combines with J gene TRBJ2-7, with 11 bases aligning to TRBD2. Germline CDR1 is SNHLY and CDR2 is FYNNEI. The CDR3 is 15 residues long. V was pared by 3 bases and J by 2 bases, with 3 bases of the junction left unmatched. Here the CDR3 DNA reads TGTGCCAGCAGTGACCCACTAGCGGGGGCCTACGAGCAGTACTTC. It specifies CASSDPLAGAYEQYF.

This clonotype was seen more than once but under ten times. The CDR3: CASSLRGTYEQYF. DNA for the CDR3: TGCGCCAGCAGCCTGCGGGGTACCTACGAGCAGTACTTC. This chain links TRBV4-3 with TRBJ2-7, with D possibly being TRBD2 (6 bases). The length of the CDR3 is 13 residues. The germline CDR1 and CDR2 sequences are LGHNA and YSLEER. Trimming shortened V by 4 bases and J by 2 bases, and 9 bases separated the two germline ends.

In this sample, this clonotype turned up many times. This chain joins TRBV7-6 and TRBJ2-1, with D uncertain. The germline V and J ends were trimmed by 1 base and 6 bases, with 10 bases remaining between them. CDR3 length: 14 amino acids. Germline loops: CDR1 SGHVS, CDR2 FNYEAQ. The CDR3 here is CASSLEASGNEQFF. CDR3 in DNA: TGTGCCAGCAGCTTAGAGGCTTCCGGCAATGAGCAGTTCTTC.

The V call is TRBV6-1, the J call TRBJ2-7; D is possibly TRBD1 (6 bases). CDR3 size: 13 residues. Germline V gives CDR1 MNHNS, CDR2 SASEGT. Trimming shortened V by 6 bases and J by 2 bases, and 11 bases separated the two germline ends. The CDR3 spells CASRDSITYEQYF. As DNA, the CDR3 is TGTGCCAGCAGGGACAGTATCACCTACGAGCAGTACTTC.

This clonotype has ten or more counts. The chain recombines TRBV12-3 or TRBV12-4 with TRBJ1-4; 7 nucleotides match TRBD1. With V trimmed by 6 bases and J by 13 bases, 11 bases remained unmatched. CDR3 size: 13 residues. The CDR3: CASRARGQGRLFF. The DNA for the CDR3 is TGTGCCAGCAGAGCGAGGGGGCAGGGGAGACTGTTTTTT.

In this sample, this clonotype turned up many times. V is TRBV6-2 or TRBV6-3 and J is TRBJ2-7, with D tentatively TRBD2 (5 bases). CDR3 length: 12 residues. Germline V gene sequence: CDR1 MNHEY, CDR2 SVGEGT. V lost 5 bases to trimming and J lost 6 bases, with 11 bases between them. CDR3 nucleotide sequence: TGTGCCAGCAGTGTGGACCGGGGCGAGCAGTACTTC. This sequence encodes CASSVDRGEQYF.

This clonotype was found many times. The chain couples TRBV7-8 to TRBJ2-1; possible D gene TRBD2, 6 bases. V shed 6 bases and J shed 1 base, with 13 bases lying between them. The CDR3 is 15 amino acids. Germline V CDR1 and CDR2: SGHVS, FQNEAQ. CDR3 DNA sequence: TGTGCCAGCAGTGGCGGAGGGCTTTCCTACAATGAGCAGTTCTTC. Its protein product is CASSGGGLSYNEQFF.

J is TRBJ2-3 and V is TRBV4-1, with TRBD2 identical over 7 bases. V was clipped by 2 bases and J by 8 bases; unmatched bases: 13. This CDR3 spans 16 amino acids. The germline gives CDR1 MGHRA, CDR2 YSYEKL. CDR3 DNA sequence: TGCGCCAGCAGCCAAAATTTTGCGGGAGTTGTGGTTACGCAGTATTTT. It codes for CASSQNFAGVVVTQYF.

This clonotype was seen repeatedly, ten times or more. This sequence joins TRBV7-2 and TRBJ2-5; 8 bases fit TRBD2. J lost 5 bases, V lost 3 bases, and 8 bases had no gene match. The CDR3 runs 15 residues. The V gene's germline CDR1 is SGHTA and CDR2 FQGNSA. CDR3 amino acids: CASSLAGGWGETQYF. The CDR3 DNA reads as TGTGCCAGCAGCTTGGCGGGAGGCTGGGGGGAGACCCAGTACTTC.

This clonotype was picked up many times. The genes are TRBV2 and TRBJ2-4; the D call may be TRBD1 or TRBD2 (5 bases each). The CDR3 is 14 residues long. Trimming shortened V by 6 bases and J by 8 bases, and 17 bases separated the two germline ends. Germline assignment: CDR1 SNHLY and CDR2 FYNNEI. This CDR3 reads CASSETVWGDIQYF. The CDR3 bases are TGTGCCAGCAGCGAGACAGTCTGGGGAGACATTCAGTACTTC.

The rearrangement uses TRBV28 and TRBJ2-1; the D gene is possibly TRBD1 (5 bases). This CDR3 has 12 amino acids. V lost 3 bases to trimming and J lost 8 bases, with 8 bases between them. In germline, CDR1 is MDHEN, CDR2 SYDVKM. The CDR3 bases are TGTGCCAGCAGTTTTCAAGGGGATGAGCAGTTCTTC. Encoded protein: CASSFQGDEQFF.